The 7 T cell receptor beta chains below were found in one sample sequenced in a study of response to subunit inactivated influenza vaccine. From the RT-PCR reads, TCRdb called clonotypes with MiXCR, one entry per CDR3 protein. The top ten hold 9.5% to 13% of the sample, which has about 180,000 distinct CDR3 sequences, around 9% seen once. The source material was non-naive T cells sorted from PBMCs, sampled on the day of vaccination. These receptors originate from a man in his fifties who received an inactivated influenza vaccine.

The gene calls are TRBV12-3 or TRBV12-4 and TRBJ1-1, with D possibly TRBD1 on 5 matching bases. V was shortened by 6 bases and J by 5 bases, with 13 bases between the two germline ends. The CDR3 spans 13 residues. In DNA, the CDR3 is TGTGCCAGCAGGACAGCGGGGGGAACTGAAGCTTTCTTT. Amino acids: CASRTAGGTEAFF.

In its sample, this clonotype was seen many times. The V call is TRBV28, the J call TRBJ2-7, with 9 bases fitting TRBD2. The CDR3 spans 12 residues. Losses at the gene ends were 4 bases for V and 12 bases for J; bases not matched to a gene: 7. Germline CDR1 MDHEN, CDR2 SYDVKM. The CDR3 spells CASSSGTSRVYF. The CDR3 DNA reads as TGTGCCAGCAGTTCCGGGACTAGCAGGGTGTACTTC. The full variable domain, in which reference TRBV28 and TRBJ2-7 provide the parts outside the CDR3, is DVKVTQSSRYLVKRTGEKVFLECVQDMDHENMFWYRQDPGLGLRLIYFSYDVKMKEKGDIPEGYSVSREKKERFSLILESASTNQTSMYLCASSSGTSRVYFGPGTRLTVT.

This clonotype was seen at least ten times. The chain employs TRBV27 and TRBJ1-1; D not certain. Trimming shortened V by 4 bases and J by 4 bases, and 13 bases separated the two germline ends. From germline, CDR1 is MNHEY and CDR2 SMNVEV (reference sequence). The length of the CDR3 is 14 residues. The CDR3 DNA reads TGTGCCAGCAGTTACGGTCTGGGCGGCACTGAAGCTTTCTTT. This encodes CASSYGLGGTEAFF.

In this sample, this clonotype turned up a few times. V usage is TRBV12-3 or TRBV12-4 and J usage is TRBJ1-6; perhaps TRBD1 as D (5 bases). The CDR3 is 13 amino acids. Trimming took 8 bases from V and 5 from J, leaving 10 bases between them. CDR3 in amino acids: CASGRENNSPLHF. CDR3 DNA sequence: TGTGCCAGCGGCAGGGAGAATAATTCACCCCTCCACTTT.

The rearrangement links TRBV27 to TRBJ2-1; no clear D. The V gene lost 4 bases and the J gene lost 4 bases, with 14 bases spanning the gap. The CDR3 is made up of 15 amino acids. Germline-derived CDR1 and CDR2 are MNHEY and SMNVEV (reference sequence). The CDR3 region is CASSSGLGRYNEQFF. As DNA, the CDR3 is TGTGCCAGCAGTTCAGGATTGGGAAGGTACAATGAGCAGTTCTTC.

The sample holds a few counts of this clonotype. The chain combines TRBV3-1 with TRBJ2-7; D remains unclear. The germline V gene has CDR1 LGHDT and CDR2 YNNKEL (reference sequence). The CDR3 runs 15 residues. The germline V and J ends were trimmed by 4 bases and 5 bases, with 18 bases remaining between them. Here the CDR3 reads CASSRALTWADEQYF. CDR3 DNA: TGTGCCAGCAGCCGCGCTTTGACATGGGCGGACGAGCAGTACTTC.

Here the CDR3 DNA reads TGCAGCGTTGGGGTGAGAGCGGGAGGCCCCGTACAGTACTTC. Its translation: CSVGVRAGGPVQYF. This chain joins TRBV29-1 and TRBJ2-7; 9 nucleotides match TRBD2. The germline V gene has CDR1 SQVTM and CDR2 ANQGSEA. This CDR3 comprises 14 residues. J was trimmed by 10 bases and V by 4 bases; bases with no gene match: 14.